This T cell receptor (beta chain) was sequenced during a study of molecular identifiers for immune sequencing clone quantification. It was from about 19,000 to 1,100,000 sorted cells, with 10%, 30% or 50% RNA, that naive CD8 libraries came. Sorting recovered naive CD8 T cells on a CD8+CD4-CCR7+CD45RA+ profile. This clonotype was recorded at least ten times. Its antigen is undetermined. Study-wide findings and caveats: Should identical TCR molecules share a barcode, the sizes of highly expanded clones could be underestimated.

The V gene's germline CDR1 is SEHNR and CDR2 FQNEAQ (reference sequence). CDR3 length: 16 amino acids. Trimming stripped 1 base from V and 2 bases from J, with 13 bases between. TCR libraries were built in bulk with a published protocol and specific TCR primers. TCRdb used MiXCR to reprocess the PCR reads, holding one entry per CDR3 protein. The sample lists approximately 550,000 distinct CDR3 sequences, 20% to 25% occurring once. This chain connects TRBV7-9 to TRBJ2-3; either TRBD1 or TRBD2 may fit D (6 bases each). Input material: naive CD8+ T cells from blood, with Jurkat cell RNA spiked in. Sample subset: FACS-sorted CD8+CD4-CCR7+CD45RA+ naive T cells. The TCR sequence derives from a human donor in good health. Some libraries in this study had Jurkat cell RNA spiked in. DNA of the CDR3: TGTGCCAGCAGCTTAGTGTCCCGGGGGCCCACAGATACGCAGTATTTT. This encodes CASSLVSRGPTDTQYF.